This T cell receptor beta chain was sequenced during a study of Ad26.COV2.S vaccination and SARS-CoV-2 variants. Study summary: The donor participated in the COV1001 trial, in its Ad26.COV2.S arm.

Regarding treatment: around 19 received Ad26.COV2.S at low or high dose, single or two shots; 5 received placebo; per-sample allocation not given. Each sample was drawn 63 days after the first injection (of vaccine or placebo). The study used a vaccine consisting of an Ad26 vector that expressed Wuhan-strain SARS-CoV-2 spike. Repertoires were generated with immunoSEQ multiplex PCR, while TCRdb's copy carries only in-frame clones and drops some. The sample has approximately 420,000 clones, approximately 91% seen once. The germline gives CDR1 MNHEY, CDR2 SVGAGI. The CDR3 is made up of 12 amino acids. Trimming took off 4 bases at V and 8 bases at J, with 11 bases between the two ends.

The V and J genes are TRBV6-5 and TRBJ1-2; a possible D gene is TRBD1 (6 bases). The starting material was peripheral blood, obtained in a trial of Ad26.COV2.S vaccine versus placebo. This sequence was found in a person aged 18-60 years who received the Ad26.COV2.S COVID-19 vaccine or a placebo. DNA for the CDR3: TGTGCCAGCAGTTCGGGGGGGCGAGGCTACACCTTC. Its protein is CASSSGGRGYTF.